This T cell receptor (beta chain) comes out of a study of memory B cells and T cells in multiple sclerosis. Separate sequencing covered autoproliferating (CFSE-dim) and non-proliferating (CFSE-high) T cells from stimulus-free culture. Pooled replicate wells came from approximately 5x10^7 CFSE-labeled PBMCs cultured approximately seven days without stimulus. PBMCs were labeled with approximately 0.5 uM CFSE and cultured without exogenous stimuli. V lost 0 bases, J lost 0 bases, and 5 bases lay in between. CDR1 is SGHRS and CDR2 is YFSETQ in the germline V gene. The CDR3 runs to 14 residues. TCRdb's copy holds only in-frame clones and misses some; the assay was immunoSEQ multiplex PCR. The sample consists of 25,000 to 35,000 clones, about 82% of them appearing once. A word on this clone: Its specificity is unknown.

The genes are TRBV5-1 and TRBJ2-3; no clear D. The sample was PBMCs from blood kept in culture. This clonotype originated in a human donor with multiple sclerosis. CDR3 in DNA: TGCGCCAGCAGCTTGGTTGGGAGCACAGATACGCAGTATTTT. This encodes CASSLVGSTDTQYF.